The source of this TCR beta chain is a study of cytomegalovirus exposure and HLA in healthy donors listed by TCRdb under 2017. For the wider study: According to an earlier analysis of a few hundred of the donors, some 170 million T cells yielded 117 million unique TCR beta sequences and approximately 300 Gb of sequence data. An early release covering about 600 HLA-typed donors comprised approximately 290 gigabases of sequencing data and some 79 million unique TCR sequences. Among the roughly 370 genotyped donors, roughly 80% belonged to the genetic ancestry cluster associated with self-reported Caucasian donors. The study aimed to test whether cataloging public T cell receptors could reveal signatures of past pathogen exposure. The study profiled the T cell repertoires of 666 subjects by immunosequencing and related them to cytomegalovirus serostatus. In addition to the first cohort of 666 subjects, a separate validation cohort of some 120 different subjects was used. High-throughput TCR immunosequencing, statistical association of individual TCRs with disease status, and machine learning were combined to predict cytomegalovirus infection status. A later analysis re-analyzed previously published TCR beta repertoires from 666 donors and added high-resolution HLA genotyping to study TCR occurrence patterns. In the later analysis, no new phenotypic data were used to find candidate immune exposures; instead, reliance was placed on TCR beta sequences and their occurrence across donors. In an earlier analysis of over 550 of the donors, high-throughput TCR beta sequencing was used to judge whether each TCR beta V gene segment behaved as functional or pseudogenic. Donor age, sex, ethnicity and CMV serostatus were compiled together with the repertoire data. A later genetic analysis took genome-wide SNP genotypes for about 65% of the roughly 670 donors and used that subset as a discovery cohort. Every repertoire in the discovery cohort had been generated on one and the same sequencing platform. Both class I and class II loci were covered by HLA typing, at four-digit resolution. Typing coverage varied by locus: about 620-640 donors for A, B, C, DRB1 and DQB1; about 520 for DQA1; 600 to 610 for DPA1; under 490 for DPB1. Four to six DR-DQ haplotypes were handled as single units for association and clustering, since linkage in the cohort was strong. Among 398 genotyped donors of the cohort, an average of around 240,000 unique TCR beta nucleotide sequences were sequenced per donor, 15% to 20% of them non-productive. The research as a whole found: An association between a missense DCLRE1C variant and V-gene and J-gene trimming of TCR beta chains was found in a later genetic analysis and replicated in an independent cohort. In a later analysis, TCR association rates were found to vary across HLA loci, with the most associated TCRs seen for DRB1 alleles and the fewest for HLA-C alleles. A cluster of highly shared sequence variants was judged likely to be a technical artifact of the sequencing pipeline. Some IMGT-functional V segments, including TRBV6-2 and TRBV6-3, could not be distinguished by the 87-base-pair reads and were therefore excluded. A total of fewer than 200 TCR beta chains were listed by the study as associated with cytomegalovirus. In a later analysis, several top co-occurrence clusters were reported to appear linked to parvovirus B19, influenza, CMV and Epstein-Barr virus. A further reported finding was that TCR beta sequences accurately predicted the HLA-A and HLA-B alleles for most subjects in the first cohort. The only immune exposure information available for the cohort was CMV serostatus. A later analysis found that most CMV-associated TCR beta chains appeared HLA-restricted, with HLA associations seemingly driven largely by CMV exposure. Cytomegalovirus status was reported to be diagnosed by the classifier with high specificity and sensitivity in both the original and validation cohorts. At a false discovery rate of 0.05, a later analysis linked roughly 17,000 TCR beta sequences to specific HLA alleles. Because HLA typing was unavailable for some donors at each locus, only the typed subset was used in association tests. Because counts were too low, more than 15 rarely observed V segments, including chromosome 9 orphons, were left out of the earlier analysis of some 600 of the donors. When HLA alleles, especially DR and DQ, strongly co-occurred, attributing TCR associations to individual alleles was difficult. In this cohort, only TCR beta chains were sequenced, and detectable features were limited by the absence of alpha or paired-chain data. It was suggested by the authors that the approach could potentially be generalized to other disease states and immunological phenotypes. A later analysis found that HLA-associated TCR beta chains were more clonally expanded and had lower generation probabilities than equally common non-associated chains. Most TCR sequences were observed very rarely across donors, whereas some public TCRs were present in many individuals. Presence/absence analyses assumed roughly uniform sequencing depth across donors, an assumption that may not hold. Compared with the roughly 700-donor mean, donors in an Asian-associated ancestry cluster had fewer N-insertions in productive TCRs, according to a later genetic analysis. In an earlier analysis of approximately 590 of the donors, most TCR beta V segments appeared in productive rearrangements about 87% or about 30% of the time, broadly matching IMGT annotations. A few of the identified cytomegalovirus-associated TCR beta chains were confirmed in vitro to be specific for cytomegalovirus antigens. Correlated functional status among segregating V segments might be attributable to linkage disequilibrium, but an unknown experimental factor could not be ruled out.

The cohort was made up of 666 healthy bone marrow donors. At the time of sampling, all cohort members were nominally healthy, though unrecorded immune exposures were likely present. The donor tested CMV seropositive, placing the donor among the 289 seropositive members of the cohort. A peripheral blood sample was collected from each donor, and TCR beta sequencing was performed on peripheral blood mononuclear cells. The Qiagen DNeasy Blood Extraction Kit was used to extract genomic DNA from the blood cell samples. V lost 6 bases and J lost 1 base, and the count of bases not matched to a germline gene is 11. Per the germline V gene (reference sequence), SEHNR is the CDR1 and FQNEAQ is the CDR2. Including the terminal cysteine and phenylalanine, the CDR3 comprises 16 residues. Solely the CDR3 DNA is kept, with 48 bases framed from the first base. In regard to this clone: What this receptor recognizes is not known. Base quality data are lacking; no much larger clone is found one base away.

Libraries were constructed by the immunoSEQ multiplex PCR assay. The multiplex PCR relied on a mix of 60 forward primers for TCR Vbeta segments and 13 reverse primers for TCR Jbeta segments. Amplification of the CDR3 region of rearranged TCR beta genes was performed with a multiplex PCR assay on genomic DNA. The amplified TCR beta libraries were sequenced on the Illumina HiSeq System as 87-base-pair reads. The authors' analysis ran thus. A later analysis counted 75 million to 100 million unique TCR beta chains across the 666 repertoires, and roughly 11 million of these chains were shared by at least two donors. Raw reads were error-corrected and collapsed into unique sequences by a nearest-neighbor algorithm in which closely related sequences were merged to remove PCR and sequencing errors. V, D and J gene segments were assigned by aligning CDR3 sequences to IMGT reference sequences. For a sequence to be retained, a match of at least six nucleotides was required to both a V gene segment and a J gene segment. A rearrangement was called productive if the CDR3 had no stop codons and remained in frame with V and J, and every other rearrangement was called non-productive. CDR3 was defined according to IMGT convention as the region running from the second conserved V-encoded cysteine to the conserved J-encoded phenylalanine. In an earlier analysis of around 540 of the donors, sequences lacking an unambiguous match to a single V gene segment were excluded. In an earlier analysis of several hundred of the donors, V segments were called functional above 56.7% productive rearrangements and were called segregating when the between-donor standard deviation exceeded 5%. To diagnose cytomegalovirus status from the catalog of TCR beta chain sequences, a statistical classification framework was built. In a later analysis, TCR nucleotide sequences were compared against IMGT/GENE-DB human TR gene sequences so that V and J genes could be assigned. The TCRdist pipeline was used in a later analysis to assign CDR3 sequences and most-parsimonious VDJ recombination scenarios. In a later analysis, each TCR beta chain was defined by its CDR3 amino acid sequence together with its V-gene family, and reads lacking a unique V-gene family were excluded. A later analysis removed several hundred highly shared, low-generation-probability nucleotide sequences to deal with suspected cross-contamination and a sequencing artifact. In a later analysis, a clonal expansion index was calculated for each public chain from normalized within-repertoire ranks of inferred template counts. A later analysis computed generation probabilities with a VDJ recombination model fitted to out-of-frame rearrangements, and checked the results against IGoR. In a later analysis, TCR-TCR, TCR-HLA and TCR-CMV co-occurrence was scored with hypergeometric tests, and a repertoire-size bias correction was applied to TCR pairs. In a later analysis, false discovery rates were estimated by permuting HLA or CMV assignments 20 times. In a later analysis, co-occurring TCRs were grouped using DBSCAN, with TCRdist sequence similarity added in when clustering inside HLA-allele-positive subsets. Repertoires with fewer than 30,000 or more than 120,000 public chains were left out of co-occurrence clustering, as were about five repertoires with anomalous nucleotide sharing. Held by TCRdb, this immuneACCESS table contains in-frame sequences only and omits some clones. Under half of the omission traces to an unresolved V gene where checked; the cause of the rest is unknown. The V and J calls and clone size are taken from that table; D and trimming were inferred from the DNA. For this sample there are around 150,000 clones; around 83% appear just once. The ten largest clones capture 3.5% to 5% of the sample.

Sequencing input: PBMCs. The sequence was collected from a man aged 50 to 60 in good health and CMV-seropositive. The chain uses TRBV7-9 and TRBJ1-2, with TRBD1 identical over 7 junction bases. The sequence in DNA is TGTGCCAGCAGTCGGGACAGTGGAGCCGGTAACTATGGCTACACCTTC. The encoded protein is CASSRDSGAGNYGYTF.